This TCR beta chain is from a study of blood T cells in healthy people across ages. The CDR3 runs 15 residues. Germline V CDR1 and CDR2: MNHEY, SVGAGI. V shed 6 bases and J shed 1 base, with 16 bases lying between them. Then a second PCR, running roughly 7 to 11 cycles, was carried out with a sample-barcoded 5' primer and a J-beta primer mix. All samples gave at least 2.5 million CDR3-containing paired-end reads. Each CDR3 protein gets one entry after TCRdb re-called the 5' RACE reads with MiXCR. Here the sample spans 1.5 million to 2 million distinct CDR3 sequences, roughly 27% being singletons. In its sample, this clonotype was seen many times.

The V call is TRBV6-5, the J call TRBJ2-7, with D possibly being TRBD1 or TRBD2 (5 bases each). Specimen: blood. This clonotype was sampled from a woman between 25 and 40 years old in good health. CDR3 amino acids: CASSHRMGVSYEQYF. In DNA form, the CDR3 reads TGTGCCAGCAGCCACCGGATGGGGGTATCCTACGAGCAGTACTTC.